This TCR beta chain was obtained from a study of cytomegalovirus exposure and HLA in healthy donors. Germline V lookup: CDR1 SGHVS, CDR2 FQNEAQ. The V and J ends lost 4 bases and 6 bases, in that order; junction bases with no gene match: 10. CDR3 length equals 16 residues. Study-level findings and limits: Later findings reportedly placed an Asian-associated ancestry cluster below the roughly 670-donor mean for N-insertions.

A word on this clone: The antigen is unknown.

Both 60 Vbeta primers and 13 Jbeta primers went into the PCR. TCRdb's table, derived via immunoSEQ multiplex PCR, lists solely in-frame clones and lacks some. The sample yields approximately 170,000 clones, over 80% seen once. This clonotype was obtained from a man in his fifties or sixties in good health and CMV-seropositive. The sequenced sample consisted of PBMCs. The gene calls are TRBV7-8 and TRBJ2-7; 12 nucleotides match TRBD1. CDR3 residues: CASSSRLGTGGSEQYF. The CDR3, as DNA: TGTGCCAGCAGCTCAAGACTCGGGACAGGGGGCTCCGAGCAGTACTTC. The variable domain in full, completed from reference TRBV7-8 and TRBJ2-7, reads GAGVSQSPRYKVAKRGQDVALRCDPISGHVSLFWYQQALGQGPEFLTYFQNEAQLDKSGLPSDRFFAERPEGSVSTLKIQRTQQEDSAVYLCASSSRLGTGGSEQYFGPGTRLTVT.